The 32 T cell receptor beta chains reported below all come from one sample, sequenced in a study of cytotoxic CD8 clonotypes in ibrutinib-treated CLL. Produced via immunoSEQ multiplex PCR; TCRdb's table is partial and in-frame only. Of approximately 320,000 clones listed, approximately 67% were seen once; the top ten hold approximately 6%. The source was PBMCs, collected after 36 months of ibrutinib treatment. These receptors were obtained from a human donor with chronic lymphocytic leukemia.

This clone was counted a single time. The rearrangement links TRBV2 to TRBJ1-1, with D tentatively TRBD1 (5 bases). CDR1 SNHLY and CDR2 FYNNEI come from the germline V gene. The CDR3 totals 14 residues. Trimming pared 8 bases from V and 11 bases from J, leaving 24 bases between. CDR3 nucleotides: TGTGCCAGCCTGCCAGGGCACTCCCGCGGGGTGGCTTTCTTT. This gives the protein CASLPGHSRGVAFF.

The chain recombines TRBV7-8 with TRBJ1-6, with D maybe TRBD1 (5 bases). CDR3 length: 14 amino acids. V lost 2 bases to trimming and J lost 6 bases, with 8 bases between them. Germline loops: CDR1 SGHVS, CDR2 FQNEAQ. CDR3 in DNA: TGTGCCAGCAGCTTAAGACAGCCTAATTCACCCCTCCACTTT. Protein product: CASSLRQPNSPLHF.

V usage is TRBV2 and J usage is TRBJ2-3; 10 bases align to TRBD2. Germline V gene data show CDR1 as SNHLY and CDR2 as FYNNEI. The CDR3 runs 15 residues. The V segment lost 6 bases and the J segment 2 bases; nucleotides outside the gene matches: 5. Here the CDR3 DNA reads TGTGCCAGCAGCCCGGGACTAGCGATCACAGATACGCAGTATTTT. Protein sequence: CASSPGLAITDTQYF.

The rearrangement links TRBV29-1 to TRBJ2-7, with D perhaps matching TRBD1 (6 bases). The V and J ends lost 2 bases and 2 bases respectively, with 16 bases between them. Germline lookup yields CDR1 SQVTM and CDR2 ANQGSEA. This CDR3 is built from 15 residues. DNA for the CDR3: TGCAGCGTTGAAAACAGGGCCGCTAGTACCTACGAGCAGTACTTC. Its translation is CSVENRAASTYEQYF.

The V gene is TRBV10-2, the J gene TRBJ2-2, with D perhaps matching TRBD2 (6 bases). Trimming removed 6 bases at V and 6 bases at J, with 11 bases between. CDR1 is WSHSY, CDR2 SAAADI, per germline. This CDR3 spans 13 amino acids. The CDR3 region has the DNA TGCGCCAGCAGGAGGGACTTCGCCGGGGAGCTGTTTTTT. Translated, it gives CASRRDFAGELFF.

J is TRBJ2-5 and V is TRBV5-6; 7 bases are shared with TRBD1. Germline assignment: CDR1 SGHDT and CDR2 YYEEEE. CDR3 length equals 14 residues. The V and J ends lost 3 bases and 5 bases, in that order; junction bases with no gene match: 7. This chain's CDR3 is CASSSPQGWETQYF. The CDR3 bases are TGTGCCAGCAGCTCCCCACAGGGGTGGGAGACCCAGTACTTC.

As to this clone: Distinct nucleotide sequences in the sample also encode this CDR3. The chain joins TRBV5-1 to TRBJ2-7, with TRBD2 as a possible D gene (5 bases). V lost 2 bases and J 4 bases, leaving 7 bases between the germline ends. CDR3 length: 12 residues. CDR1 and CDR2 (germline): SGHRS, YFSETQ. The CDR3: CASSFGDYEQYF. The CDR3 DNA reads TGCGCCAGCAGCTTCGGGGATTACGAGCAGTACTTC.

The CDR3 DNA reads TGTGCCAGCAGACCCACTCCCCGGCACGGGGAGCTGTTTTTT. Amino acids: CASRPTPRHGELFF. The chain recombines TRBV6-5 with TRBJ2-2, with D hard to call. Germline loops: CDR1 MNHEY, CDR2 SVGAGI. This CDR3 spans 14 amino acids. Trimming stripped 6 bases from V and 7 bases from J, with 15 bases between.

The chain joins TRBV7-3 to TRBJ2-7; tentatively, D is TRBD1 or TRBD2 (5 bases each). The V gene lost 5 bases and the J gene lost 2 bases, with 13 bases spanning the gap. In germline, CDR1 is SGHTA, CDR2 FQGTGA. This CDR3 spans 14 amino acids. CDR3 sequence (DNA): TGTGCCAGCAGCCGGGACGGACAAACCTACGAGCAGTACTTC. It encodes CASSRDGQTYEQYF. The full variable domain, completed using reference TRBV7-3 and TRBJ2-7, is GAGVSQTPSNKVTEKGKYVELRCDPISGHTALYWYRQSLGQGPEFLIYFQGTGAADDSGLPNDRFFAVRPEGSVSTLKIQRTERGDSAVYLCASSRDGQTYEQYFGPGTRLTVT.

The chain has TRBV28 and TRBJ2-7; D ambiguous. The CDR3 spans 14 residues. V lost 6 bases and J 1 base, leaving 13 bases between the germline ends. Germline loops: CDR1 MDHEN, CDR2 SYDVKM. CDR3 in amino acids: CASRETLGSYEQYF. In nucleotides, the CDR3 is TGTGCCAGCAGGGAGACCCTCGGGTCCTACGAGCAGTACTTC.

This clone has just a few counts. The chain links TRBV5-4 to TRBJ2-2; the match to TRBD2 covers 8 bases. Looked up from germline, CDR1 is SGHNT and CDR2 is YYREEE (reference sequence). The CDR3 covers 17 residues. V was pared by 4 bases and J by 5 bases, with 13 bases of the junction left unmatched. The CDR3 DNA follows: TGTGCCAGCAGCCCCGGGGGGCGGGGGGCCCCTACCGGGGAGCTGTTTTTT. As protein: CASSPGGRGAPTGELFF.

The chain recombines TRBV2 with TRBJ2-7; D is undetermined. The CDR3 is 16 residues long. V shed 5 bases and J shed 7 bases, with 24 bases lying between them. The germline gives CDR1 SNHLY, CDR2 FYNNEI. Written as DNA, the CDR3 is TGTGCCAGCAGTACCTCCGAGACAACCTCCAGCCGTGAGCAGTACTTC. Translated: CASSTSETTSSREQYF.

DNA of the CDR3: TGTGCCACCAGAGAGGACAGCGGGAGAGTCAACAATGAGCAGTTCTTC. Its protein product is CATREDSGRVNNEQFF. The rearrangement links TRBV15 to TRBJ2-1; TRBD2 matches at 8 bases. The V gene's germline CDR1 is LNHNV and CDR2 YYDKDF (reference sequence). CDR3 length: 16 amino acids. V shed 6 bases and J 5 bases; nucleotides not matched to a gene: 12.

The rearrangement links TRBV28 to TRBJ1-1; no reliable D call. Germline V gives CDR1 MDHEN, CDR2 SYDVKM. The V gene lost 0 bases and the J gene lost 0 bases, with 8 bases spanning the gap. CDR3 size: 15 residues. The CDR3 loop is CASSLWGVLNTEAFF. CDR3 nucleotide sequence: TGTGCCAGCAGTTTATGGGGAGTATTGAACACTGAAGCTTTCTTT.

V gene TRBV29-1 combines with J gene TRBJ1-5; D perhaps matches TRBD1 (6 bases). V lost 6 bases and J lost 3, with 12 bases in between. CDR1 SQVTM and CDR2 ANQGSEA come from the germline V gene. This CDR3 region has 13 residues. CDR3 bases: TGCAGCGTAAGAGACAGGCCCAATCAGCCCCAGCATTTT. Its translation is CSVRDRPNQPQHF.

The chain employs TRBV6-5 and TRBJ1-2; D perhaps matches TRBD1 (5 bases). Germline V gene lookup returns CDR1 MNHEY and CDR2 SVGAGI. The ends were cut back, 9 bases at V and 1 base at J, with 9 bases in the middle. The CDR3 covers 12 residues. In DNA form, the CDR3 reads TGTGCCAGTTCCAGGGTTAACTATGGCTACACCTTC. Translation: CASSRVNYGYTF.

The J gene is TRBJ1-5, the V gene TRBV5-4; tentative D call: TRBD1 (5 bases). The CDR3 spans 13 residues. Germline V gene lookup returns CDR1 SGHNT and CDR2 YYREEE (reference sequence). V was clipped by 3 bases and J by 5 bases, with 9 bases between them. The CDR3 sequence is CASSSGTDQPQHF. CDR3 bases: TGTGCCAGCAGCTCCGGGACGGATCAGCCCCAGCATTTT. Full variable domain (outside the CDR3, taken from reference TRBV5-4 and TRBJ1-5): ETGVTQSPTHLIKTRGQQVTLRCSSQSGHNTVSWYQQALGQGPQFIFQYYREEENGRGNFPPRFSGLQFPNYSSELNVNALELDDSALYLCASSSGTDQPQHFGDGTRLSIL.

The chain employs TRBV9 and TRBJ2-7; no clear D gene. CDR3 length: 13 amino acids. Per germline, CDR1 SGDLS and CDR2 YYNGEE. Trimming left V 5 bases short and J 0 bases short, with 9 bases between. The CDR3 loop reads CASRGPSSYEQYF. The CDR3, as DNA: TGTGCCAGCAGAGGTCCTAGCTCCTACGAGCAGTACTTC.

CDR3 region: CSVDSSGRARETQYF. DNA for the CDR3: TGCAGCGTTGATTCTAGCGGGAGGGCCAGAGAGACCCAGTACTTC. V is TRBV29-1 and J is TRBJ2-5, with 12 bases fitting TRBD2. CDR1 is SQVTM and CDR2 is ANQGSEA in the germline V gene. V gave up 3 bases and J gave up 4 bases; unmatched junction bases: 6. This CDR3 is 15 amino acids long.

This chain joins TRBV19 and TRBJ1-1; a weak D match, TRBD1 (6 bases). The ends were cut back, 3 bases at V and 3 bases at J, with 11 bases in the middle. This CDR3 comprises 14 residues. Germline CDR1 LNHDA, CDR2 SQIVND (reference sequence). CDR3 sequence (DNA): TGTGCCAGTAGTATGGGGGGGCCACACACTGAAGCTTTCTTT. Amino acid sequence: CASSMGGPHTEAFF. The full variable domain, completed using reference TRBV19 and TRBJ1-1, is DGGITQSPKYLFRKEGQNVTLSCEQNLNHDAMYWYRQDPGQGLRLIYYSQIVNDFQKGDIAEGYSVSREKKESFPLTVTSAQKNPTAFYLCASSMGGPHTEAFFGQGTRLTVV.

The rearrangement links TRBV25-1 to TRBJ2-3; D ambiguous. Germline V gives CDR1 MGHDK, CDR2 SYGVNS. V was pared by 1 base and J by 4 bases, with 12 bases between. This CDR3 has 15 residues. For the CDR3, the DNA is TGTGCCAGCAGTGAATTAATTGGGCCAGCAGATACGCAGTATTTT. It codes for CASSELIGPADTQYF. Filled out from reference TRBV25-1 and TRBJ2-3, the complete variable domain reads EADIYQTPRYLVIGTGKKITLECSQTMGHDKMYWYQQDPGMELHLIHYSYGVNSTEKGDLSSESTVSRIRTEHFPLTLESARPSHTSQYLCASSELIGPADTQYFGPGTRLTVL.

This chain joins TRBV11-1 and TRBJ2-6, with D unresolved. CDR3 length equals 15 residues. Trimming shortened V by 5 bases and J by 4 bases, and 12 bases separated the two germline ends. CDR1 is SGHAT, CDR2 FQDESV, per germline (reference sequence). CDR3 coding DNA: TGTGCCAGCAGCCCCCGTGGGTTAGGGGCCAACGTCCTGACTTTC. Translation: CASSPRGLGANVLTF.

V and J are TRBV7-9 and TRBJ2-1, with a tentative D call TRBD2 (5 bases). The germline V and J ends were trimmed by 6 bases and 5 bases, with 23 bases remaining between them. This CDR3 has 17 amino acids. The germline V gene has CDR1 SEHNR and CDR2 FQNEAQ (reference sequence). CDR3: CASRIRGRRTPHNEQFF. CDR3 in DNA: TGTGCCAGCAGAATTAGAGGTCGGAGGACCCCCCACAATGAGCAGTTCTTC.

This clone was recorded at least ten times. The chain combines TRBV14 with TRBJ2-1; D remains unclear. Germline loops: CDR1 SGHDN, CDR2 FVKESK. The CDR3 totals 16 residues. The V end was cut by 1 base, the J end by 6 bases, with 16 bases between. The chain's CDR3 is CASSQVWATIPNEQFF. CDR3 nucleotides: TGTGCCAGCAGCCAAGTGTGGGCCACAATCCCCAATGAGCAGTTCTTC.

This chain connects TRBV6-6 to TRBJ1-2; D unresolved. The germline V gene has CDR1 MNHNY and CDR2 SVGAGI (reference sequence). V was clipped by 6 bases and J by 1 base, with 15 bases between them. CDR3 size: 15 residues. CDR3 sequence: CASRRRQALNYGYTF. CDR3 in DNA: TGTGCCAGCAGGAGGAGGCAGGCCCTTAACTATGGCTACACCTTC.

V and J are TRBV7-8 and TRBJ2-1; D may be TRBD2 (5 bases). Deletions cut 4 bases from V and 5 bases from J, with 18 bases between. The CDR3 consists of 16 residues. Germline V gene lookup returns CDR1 SGHVS and CDR2 FQNEAQ. CDR3 protein: CASSYPEWSGNNEQFF. The CDR3, as DNA: TGTGCCAGCAGCTACCCGGAATGGAGCGGAAACAATGAGCAGTTCTTC.

The chain is built from TRBV29-1 and TRBJ1-2, with D possibly TRBD1 on 6 matching bases. Germline V gene data show CDR1 as SQVTM and CDR2 as ANQGSEA. Trimming removed 3 bases at V and 6 bases at J, with 14 bases between. The CDR3 is made up of 13 amino acids. As DNA, the CDR3 is TGCAGCGTTGACAGGGGAGTGATAGATGGCTACACCTTC. It is translated as CSVDRGVIDGYTF.

The genes are TRBV9 and TRBJ2-7, with 13 bases identical to TRBD2. V was clipped by 4 bases and J by 4 bases; unmatched bases: 5. This CDR3 is built from 15 residues. Germline lookup yields CDR1 SGDLS and CDR2 YYNGEE. Written as DNA, the CDR3 is TGTGCCAGCAGCCCGGGGACTAGCGGGGTTTACGAGCAGTACTTC. As protein: CASSPGTSGVYEQYF.

The gene calls are TRBV9 and TRBJ1-1; D perhaps matches TRBD1 (6 bases). This CDR3 has 14 residues. Looked up from germline, CDR1 is SGDLS and CDR2 is YYNGEE. The V end was cut by 0 bases, the J end by 3 bases, with 9 bases between. The chain's CDR3 is CASSVEWGHTEAFF. DNA of the CDR3: TGTGCCAGCAGCGTAGAATGGGGGCACACTGAAGCTTTCTTT.

This sequence joins TRBV15 and TRBJ2-1, with TRBD2 identical over 10 bases. The germline V gene encodes CDR1 LNHNV and CDR2 YYDKDF (reference sequence). The junction had 14 bases not matched to a gene; V was cut back by 1 base and J by 5 bases. This CDR3 has 19 residues. The CDR3 DNA is TGTGCCACCAGCAGAGCAGCATGGAATCCACTAGCGGGGAACAATGAGCAGTTCTTC. Its protein is CATSRAAWNPLAGNNEQFF.

The chain is built from TRBV12-5 and TRBJ1-3, with D possibly TRBD1 on 5 matching bases. Trimming took 2 bases from V and 1 from J, leaving 15 bases between them. The germline CDR1 and CDR2 sequences are LGHNT and FRNRAP. The CDR3 is 17 amino acids. This CDR3 is CASGLRGTGKSGNTIYF. Written as DNA, the CDR3 is TGTGCTAGTGGTTTGCGTGGTACAGGAAAATCTGGAAACACCATATATTTT.

This chain uses TRBV9 with TRBJ1-2; 10 nucleotides match TRBD1. With 3 bases clipped from V and 2 bases from J, the junction kept 7 bases outside the gene matches. The CDR3 runs 16 residues. Germline CDR1 reads SGDLS; CDR2 reads YYNGEE. Here the CDR3 reads CASSGQPGQGNYGYTF. The CDR3 DNA is TGTGCCAGCAGCGGACAACCGGGACAGGGGAACTATGGCTACACCTTC.